These T cell receptor beta chains were read from a single sample in a study of CD8 T cells in ankylosing spondylitis. MiXCR was run by TCRdb on the 5' RACE reads, yielding one entry per CDR3 protein. The sample lists 200,000 to 250,000 distinct CDR3 sequences; about 11% were seen once. Sequencing was performed on blood, either unsorted or a sorted T cell fraction (not recorded which). These receptors were collected from a male donor with ankylosing spondylitis or in good health (not recorded which). Each CDR3 is given with its conserved first and last residue. A D gene is named only where the DNA matches it firmly. The listing skips clone size in some rows; elsewhere it reads once, few, many or a size class.

j_call clone_size d_call v_call cdr3_nt cdr3_aa
TRBJ2-5 many . TRBV12-3/TRBV12-4 TGTGCCAGCAGGGACACACAAGAGACCCAGTACTTC CASRDTQETQYF
TRBJ1-1 many TRBD1 TRBV29-1 TGCAGCGTGGAACCAGGGGGCTTGAACACTGAAGCTTTCTTT CSVEPGGLNTEAFF
TRBJ2-7 once . TRBV5-8 TGTGCCAGCAGCCCTGGGGGCGAGCAGTACTTC CASSPGGEQYF
TRBJ2-2 few TRBD2 TRBV12-3/TRBV12-4 TGTGCCACCGACGAGCGGGCTAGCGGGAGTACCGGGGAGCTGTTTTTT CATDERASGSTGELFF
TRBJ1-1 once . TRBV19 TGTGCCAGTAGCGTATACCTGAACACTGAAGCTTTCTTT CASSVYLNTEAFF
TRBJ1-1 many . TRBV3-1 TGTGCCAGCAGCCAAGTGGGTACCGAAGCTTTCTTT CASSQVGTEAFF
TRBJ1-1 few . TRBV7-8 TGTGCCAGCAGCTTGCAGGGGTATGGCACTGAAGCTTTCTTT CASSLQGYGTEAFF
TRBJ2-7 few . TRBV20-1 TGCAGTGCTTTCCCCCCCAATAGGATATCCTACGAGCAGTACTTC CSAFPPNRISYEQYF
TRBJ2-1 many . TRBV5-1 TGCGCCAGCAGCTTTACTGACAAGCCCTCCTACAATGAGCAGTTCTTC CASSFTDKPSYNEQFF
TRBJ2-5 many . TRBV18 TGTGCCAGCTCACCCATTTCCGTGGGAGAGACCCAGTACTTC CASSPISVGETQYF
TRBJ2-7 many TRBD1 TRBV5-1 TGCGCCAGCAGCTCCGACAGGGGGCTAAGGTACGAGCAGTACTTC CASSSDRGLRYEQYF
TRBJ2-7 many . TRBV12-3/TRBV12-4 TGTGCCAGCAGTTTGGGCAGCCCCTTGGAGCAGTACTTC CASSLGSPLEQYF
TRBJ2-2 . . TRBV5-1 TGCGCCAGCAGCCGGGACCGGGGCTGGACCGGGGAGCTGTTTTTT CASSRDRGWTGELFF
TRBJ2-7 few . TRBV4-1 TGCGCCAGCAGCCAAGTGGTTATGAGGGGACTTGGGTACGAGCAGTACTTC CASSQVVMRGLGYEQYF
TRBJ2-7 few TRBD1 TRBV28 TGTGCCAGCAGAAAAACCGGGACAGTCTACGAGCAGTACTTC CASRKTGTVYEQYF
TRBJ2-1 many TRBD2 TRBV5-5 TGTGCCAGCAGCTCGGGACTAGTCTACAATGAGCAGTTCTTC CASSSGLVYNEQFF
TRBJ2-2 . . TRBV3-1 TGTGCCAGCAGCCTCAAACCGACTGGGAGCGGGGAGCTGTTTTTT CASSLKPTGSGELFF
TRBJ2-1 many TRBD2 TRBV12-3/TRBV12-4 TGTGCCAGCAGTACCTTCGCGGGGGGGCCGGTGGAGCAGTTCTTC CASSTFAGGPVEQFF